One T cell receptor beta chain is described in this entry. Each donor gave ten milliliters of peripheral blood. Alongside a J-beta primer mix, a sample-barcoded 5' primer served in a second PCR lasting about 7 to 12 cycles. In TCRdb, the 5' RACE reads were re-called with MiXCR into one record per CDR3 protein. The sample includes over a million distinct CDR3 sequences, approximately 63% seen only once; the top ten take over 6.5%. The data belong to a study of blood T cells in healthy people across ages. Germline CDR1 and CDR2: ENHRY and SYGVKD. The CDR3 spans 14 residues. V was pared by 10 bases and J by 4 bases, with 19 bases between.

The sample taken for sequencing was blood. This clonotype was sampled from a man between 18 and 35 years old in good health. J is TRBJ1-1 and V is TRBV10-3; possibly TRBD1 for D (5 bases). The CDR3 reads CATNQGGDGTEAFF. The DNA of the CDR3 is TGTGCCACCAACCAGGGAGGGGACGGCACTGAAGCTTTCTTT.